This T cell receptor (beta chain) was sequenced in a study of CD8 T cells in Susac syndrome. The V end was cut by 4 bases, the J end by 3 bases, with 10 bases between. Germline V gene lookup returns CDR1 LNHNV and CDR2 YYDKDF (reference sequence). The CDR3 is 14 residues long. CD8+ and CD4+ T cells taken from blood had their TCR beta sequenced. It was negative isolation that provided the CD8+ and CD4+ T cells, whereas TEMRA cells were enriched by FACS. When the RNA was reverse transcribed, random hexamers were used with an input of roughly 0.5 to 1 ug. Coverage of TCR beta CDR3 amplification by immunoSEQ multiplex PCR extended to 54 Vbeta and 13 Jbeta. TCRdb independently ran MiXCR on the immunoSEQ multiplex PCR reads; one entry per CDR3 protein. The table lists 200,000 to 250,000 distinct CDR3 sequences, 95% of them singletons. This clonotype occurred once.

This receptor was obtained from a human donor with multiple sclerosis. The sequenced material came from CD4+ T cells from PBMCs. V and J are TRBV15 and TRBJ2-1, with D unclear. The CDR3 loop reads CATSIGRDYNEQFF. As DNA, the CDR3 is TGTGCCACCAGCATTGGGCGAGACTACAATGAGCAGTTCTTC.